What follows are 9 T cell receptor beta chains derived from one specimen sequenced in a study of CD8 T cells in ankylosing spondylitis. One entry per CDR3 protein results from TCRdb running MiXCR on the 5' RACE reads. The table has 240,000 or so distinct CDR3 sequences, about 10% seen once. Sequencing was performed on blood, either unsorted or a sorted T cell fraction (not recorded which). Receptors were obtained from a male donor with ankylosing spondylitis or in good health (not recorded which).

This clonotype was counted only a few times. This may stem from a read error, because a much larger clone lies one nucleotide away. CDR3 DNA sequence: TGTGCCAGCAGTCGGAGTAGTCCCGCTGGGGCAAATACGCAGTATTTT. Protein product: CASSRSSPAGANTQYF. The J gene is TRBJ2-3, the V gene TRBV6-1, with D possibly matching TRBD1 (5 bases). Trimming pared 5 bases from V and 7 bases from J, leaving 22 bases between. CDR1 and CDR2 (germline): MNHNS, SASEGT. The CDR3 spans 16 residues.

This clonotype is a singleton in its sample. Given a far larger clone just one base away, this is likely a sequencing read error. The chain carries TRBV7-2 and TRBJ1-4; the D is unclear. This CDR3 has 11 amino acids. In germline, CDR1 is SGHTA, CDR2 FQGNSA. The CDR3 loop is CAGSLGEKLFF. DNA of the CDR3: TGTGCCGGCAGCTTAGGAGAAAAACTGTTTTTT.

This clonotype was detected ten times or more. V gene TRBV20-1 combines with J gene TRBJ2-3, with D unclear. V lost 4 bases to trimming and J lost 6 bases, with 8 bases between them. The CDR3 has 11 residues. Per germline, CDR1 DFQATT and CDR2 SNEGSKA (reference sequence). The CDR3 coding sequence is TGCAGTGCTAATCTGGGGGATACGCAGTATTTT. Its protein product is CSANLGDTQYF.

Note on this clonotype: Given a much more abundant clone one base away, this may be a read error. This rearrangement joins TRBV27 to TRBJ1-2; D gene uncertain. Per germline, CDR1 MNHEY and CDR2 SMNVEV (reference sequence). The CDR3 is made up of 14 amino acids. CDR3 in DNA: TGTGTCAGCAGTTTATCGGGCGGCTTGTATGGCTACACCTTC. Translating gives CVSSLSGGLYGYTF.

In its sample, this clonotype was seen a few times. This chain links TRBV28 with TRBJ2-7; TRBD2 might be the D (6 bases). This CDR3 has 15 amino acids. V lost 6 bases and J lost 2, with 17 bases in between. Germline lookup yields CDR1 MDHEN and CDR2 SYDVKM. The CDR3 DNA reads TGTGCCAGCAGGGGAGCCGGGGGAGCTACCTACGAGCAGTACTTC. Its translation: CASRGAGGATYEQYF.

This clonotype was observed many times. The gene calls are TRBV4-2 and TRBJ1-1, with 9 bases that match TRBD1. Losses at the gene ends were 6 bases for V and 5 bases for J; bases not matched to a gene: 10. CDR3 size: 15 residues. From germline, CDR1 is LGHNA and CDR2 YNFKEQ. The CDR3 spells CASSQTGGLGTEAFF. In DNA form, the CDR3 reads TGTGCCAGCAGTCAGACAGGGGGATTAGGGACTGAAGCTTTCTTT.

This clonotype was seen at least ten times. The chain links TRBV5-1 to TRBJ2-7; 7 nucleotides line up with TRBD2. The CDR3 length is 15 residues. Germline CDR1 is SGHRS and CDR2 is YFSETQ. V shed 1 base and J 3 bases; nucleotides not matched to a gene: 7. The DNA of the CDR3 is TGCGCCAGCAGCTTGAATGCGGGAGCGAACTACGAGCAGTACTTC. This sequence encodes CASSLNAGANYEQYF.

Details on this clonotype: One junction end disagrees with the germline gene, perhaps due to a read error. This chain joins TRBV12-3 or TRBV12-4 and TRBJ2-1; 12 bases fit TRBD2. The CDR3 spans 14 residues. In DNA, the CDR3 is TGTGCCAACAGTTCCCTAGCGGGAGGGAATGAGCAGTTCTTC. The encoded protein is CANSSLAGGNEQFF.

This rearrangement joins TRBV14 to TRBJ2-3, with TRBD1 identical over 11 bases. This CDR3 spans 16 amino acids. J gave up 3 bases and V 2 bases, and 4 bases lay outside the gene matches. CDR1 is SGHDN, CDR2 FVKESK, per germline. The CDR3, as DNA: TGTGCCAGCAGCCAAATCGGGACAGGGGGAACAGATACGCAGTATTTT. Amino acid sequence: CASSQIGTGGTDTQYF.